The 20 T cell receptor beta chains in this list originate from one sample, sequenced in a study of human T cells and chemical hapten exposure. TCRdb analysed the RACE reads with MiXCR anew, one entry per CDR3 protein. The top ten hold 0.92% of the sample, which has fewer than 150,000 distinct CDR3 sequences, approximately 15% seen once. Time point: patch test 1, 2 weeks after DPC sensitization. Indicated treatment: therapeutic diphenylcyclopropenone sensitization with weekly scalp DPC. Sequencing was performed on whole blood, taken in connection with sensitization to the hapten diphenylcyclopropenone (DPC). The receptors stem from a man between 18 and 29 years old with alopecia areata. Some clones in this sample may be carry-over from other donors' samples.

The V gene is TRBV28, the J gene TRBJ1-2, with 7 bases aligning to TRBD1. Germline trimming cut 6 bases from V and 8 bases from J; bases unmatched to any gene: 12. CDR1 MDHEN and CDR2 SYDVKM come from the germline V gene. The CDR3 extends over 14 amino acids. The chain's CDR3 is CASSPADRAYGYTF. CDR3 DNA sequence: TGTGCCAGCAGCCCAGCCGACAGGGCCTACGGCTACACCTTC.

This clonotype was counted a few times. The chain recombines TRBV7-2 with TRBJ2-6, with D hard to call. Germline CDR1 is SGHTA and CDR2 is FQGNSA. The CDR3 totals 13 residues. Trimming removed 6 bases at V and 7 bases at J, with 10 bases between. Here the CDR3 reads CASSPDGANVLTF. The CDR3 DNA reads as TGTGCCAGCAGTCCGGACGGAGCCAACGTCCTGACTTTC.

This chain links TRBV6-2 or TRBV6-3 with TRBJ2-1; perhaps TRBD1 as D (6 bases). The CDR3 has 12 residues. Trimming pared 8 bases from V and 9 bases from J, leaving 14 bases between. Germline V gives CDR1 MNHEY, CDR2 SVGEGT. CDR3 sequence: CASASTGSEQFF. In DNA, the CDR3 is TGTGCCAGCGCCTCCACAGGGTCTGAGCAGTTCTTC.

The sample holds a few counts of this clonotype. The chain couples TRBV3-1 to TRBJ1-1, with 8 bases matching TRBD1. Unmatched junction bases numbered 8, after V lost 1 base and J lost 4 bases. Germline CDR1 is LGHDT and CDR2 is YNNKEL (reference sequence). This CDR3 contains 16 residues. The CDR3 is CASSQGLRGLGTEAFF. The CDR3 DNA reads as TGTGCCAGCAGCCAAGGCCTCAGGGGGCTGGGCACTGAAGCTTTCTTT.

V gene TRBV7-3 combines with J gene TRBJ2-2; 7 nucleotides align to TRBD1. Germline assignment: CDR1 SGHTA and CDR2 FQGTGA. V lost 6 bases to trimming and J lost 4 bases; unmatched junction nucleotides: 8. The CDR3 length is 15 residues. CDR3 DNA sequence: TGTGCCAGCAGACTCTCAGGGGGAAGCACCGGGGAGCTGTTTTTT. This codes for CASRLSGGSTGELFF.

The V and J genes are TRBV5-1 and TRBJ2-7; D call uncertain. The germline V gene has CDR1 SGHRS and CDR2 YFSETQ. Trimming stripped 0 bases from V and 5 bases from J, with 9 bases between. The CDR3 has 13 amino acids. The CDR3 nucleotides are TGCGCCAGCAGCTTGGGATTTATCGACGAGCAGTACTTC. Translating gives CASSLGFIDEQYF.

This chain links TRBV5-6 with TRBJ1-3, with D perhaps matching TRBD1 (5 bases). V gave up 1 base and J gave up 0 bases, with 8 bases separating them. Germline V CDR1 and CDR2: SGHDT, YYEEEE. This CDR3 spans 15 amino acids. DNA of the CDR3: TGTGCCAGCAGCTTGCGGGGGTTCTCTGGAAACACCATATATTTT. Translating it yields CASSLRGFSGNTIYF. Filled out from reference TRBV5-6 and TRBJ1-3, the complete variable domain reads DAGVTQSPTHLIKTRGQQVTLRCSPKSGHDTVSWYQQALGQGPQFIFQYYEEEERQRGNFPDRFSGHQFPNYSSELNVNALLLGDSALYLCASSLRGFSGNTIYFGEGSWLTVV.

This clonotype was seen more than once but under ten times. The V call is TRBV12-5, the J call TRBJ2-1, with 12 bases matching TRBD2. Germline-derived CDR1 and CDR2 are LGHNT and FRNRAP. The ends lost 6 bases at V and 4 bases at J; junction bases unmatched: 4. The CDR3 contains 15 residues. The DNA of the CDR3 is TGTGCTAGTGGCCTAGCGGGGGGGCTGTACAATGAGCAGTTCTTC. Amino acids: CASGLAGGLYNEQFF.

V is TRBV4-1 and J is TRBJ1-1, with a weak D call TRBD1 (5 bases). CDR1 and CDR2 (germline): MGHRA, YSYEKL. V was cut by 3 bases and J by 7 bases, with 15 bases left in between. The CDR3 is 14 residues long. The CDR3 DNA is TGCGCCAGCAGCCACGGACCGGGGGGAGGTGAAGCTTTCTTT. It codes for CASSHGPGGGEAFF.

This clonotype was observed a handful of times. The rearrangement uses TRBV9 and TRBJ2-7; the D is unclear. V gave up 3 bases and J gave up 2 bases, with 12 bases separating them. The CDR3 covers 14 residues. The germline CDR1 and CDR2 sequences are SGDLS and YYNGEE. The DNA for the CDR3 is TGTGCCAGCAGCGGCCGTTTTGAAGCCTACGAGCAGTACTTC. Protein product: CASSGRFEAYEQYF.

This clonotype was found a few times. V is TRBV4-2 and J is TRBJ1-1, with D uncertain. V lost 1 base and J lost 0, with 12 bases in between. Germline V CDR1 and CDR2: LGHNA, YNFKEQ. CDR3 length: 16 amino acids. The CDR3 sequence is CASSQAPRLMNTEAFF. The CDR3 DNA reads as TGTGCCAGCAGCCAAGCCCCCAGACTAATGAACACTGAAGCTTTCTTT.

This clonotype was seen only a few times. The chain couples TRBV7-3 to TRBJ2-6; D uncertain. Germline CDR1 and CDR2: SGHTA and FQGTGA. The V end was cut by 4 bases, the J end by 0 bases, with 7 bases between. There are 15 residues in the CDR3. For the CDR3, the DNA is TGTGCCAGCAGCTATCAGGACTCTGGGGCCAACGTCCTGACTTTC. Its translation: CASSYQDSGANVLTF.

The rearrangement joins TRBV5-1 to TRBJ2-3; D gene unclear. There are 13 residues in the CDR3. The V gene lost 5 bases and the J gene lost 2 bases, with 9 bases spanning the gap. From germline, CDR1 is SGHRS and CDR2 YFSETQ. The CDR3 spells CASRWAATDTQYF. CDR3 DNA sequence: TGCGCCAGCAGGTGGGCAGCCACAGATACGCAGTATTTT.

Only a few counts were recorded for this clonotype. This chain joins TRBV5-1 and TRBJ2-1; D unclear. CDR1 is SGHRS and CDR2 is YFSETQ in the germline V gene. The CDR3 length is 13 residues. Trimming pared 7 bases from V and 9 bases from J, leaving 17 bases between. The CDR3 sequence is CASRPLGSGEQFF. The CDR3 DNA is TGCGCCAGCCGGCCTCTAGGGTCCGGTGAGCAGTTCTTC.

This clonotype was picked up many times. This chain links TRBV11-2 with TRBJ2-1; D gene unclear. V gave up 5 bases and J gave up 5 bases, with 7 bases separating them. Looked up from germline, CDR1 is SGHAT and CDR2 is FQNNGV. The CDR3 has 12 residues. The CDR3 reads CASSPRHNEQFF. The DNA of the CDR3 is TGTGCCAGCAGCCCACGGCACAATGAGCAGTTCTTC.

V and J are TRBV14 and TRBJ2-5; D is perhaps TRBD1 (5 bases). Germline loops: CDR1 SGHDN, CDR2 FVKESK. Trimming shortened V by 4 bases and J by 4 bases, and 16 bases separated the two germline ends. The CDR3 length is 15 residues. Written as DNA, the CDR3 is TGTGCCAGCAGCCCCGGACGGACAACATTAGAGACCCAGTACTTC. It encodes CASSPGRTTLETQYF.

This clonotype occurred a few times. V and J are TRBV19 and TRBJ1-5, with 7 bases matching TRBD1. V lost 2 bases to trimming and J lost 6 bases; unmatched junction nucleotides: 4. Germline CDR1 is LNHDA and CDR2 is SQIVND (reference sequence). This CDR3 contains 14 residues. The DNA of the CDR3 is TGTGCCAGTAGTATATACAGGGGTAGTCAGCCCCAGCATTTT. This encodes CASSIYRGSQPQHF.

At least ten counts were recorded for this clonotype. Here the CDR3 DNA reads TGTGCCAGCAGAACAGGGGGCCTTAATGAAGCTTTCTTT. Amino acid sequence: CASRTGGLNEAFF. The chain uses TRBV6-6 and TRBJ1-1, with 9 bases identical to TRBD1. This CDR3 has 13 amino acids. Germline-derived CDR1 and CDR2 are MNHNY and SVGAGI (reference sequence). Trimming at V came to 6 bases and at J to 7 bases, leaving 6 bases not matched to a gene.

This clonotype was counted many times. This chain uses TRBV20-1 with TRBJ2-7; D gene ambiguous. The germline gives CDR1 DFQATT, CDR2 SNEGSKA (reference sequence). V gave up 2 bases and J gave up 5 bases, with 25 bases separating them. The CDR3 extends over 17 amino acids. DNA for the CDR3: TGCAGTGCTAGACTCCGATCTGGTATCCCGCAGATCAACGAGCAGTACTTC. Translation gives CSARLRSGIPQINEQYF.

A few counts support this clonotype. V and J are TRBV4-3 and TRBJ2-2, with unresolved D. V lost 0 bases and J lost 1, with 6 bases in between. Germline lookup yields CDR1 LGHNA and CDR2 YSLEER. The CDR3 length is 15 residues. This CDR3 reads CASSQDSWNTGELFF. In DNA form, the CDR3 reads TGCGCCAGCAGCCAAGACTCTTGGAACACCGGGGAGCTGTTTTTT.